One sample yielded the 3 T cell receptor beta chains listed below, sequenced in a study of T cells after yellow fever vaccination. A single record per CDR3 protein comes from TCRdb applying MiXCR to the 5' RACE reads. The sample yields some 600,000 distinct CDR3 sequences, roughly 12% seen once. Sequencing was performed on PBMCs, taken on the day of the yellow fever booster vaccination. The receptor set was obtained from a man younger than 45 who received the YFV17D yellow fever vaccine.

This clonotype was found a few times. The genes are TRBV7-8 and TRBJ1-2, with D uncertain. Germline V gives CDR1 SGHVS, CDR2 FQNEAQ. With 1 base removed from V and 3 bases from J, the gap between germline ends came to 12 bases. The CDR3 loop spans 15 amino acids. The CDR3 sequence: CASSLGRGFDYGYTF. The CDR3 DNA is TGTGCCAGCAGCTTAGGGCGCGGTTTTGACTATGGCTACACCTTC.

The chain joins TRBV20-1 to TRBJ2-7; 10 bases map to TRBD2. The V gene's germline CDR1 is DFQATT and CDR2 SNEGSKA (reference sequence). The CDR3 is 16 residues long. V lost 0 bases, J lost 5 bases, and 10 bases stayed unmatched. The chain's CDR3 is CSARDLTSGHGDEQYF. In nucleotides, the CDR3 is TGCAGTGCTAGAGATTTGACTAGCGGGCATGGGGACGAGCAGTACTTC.

The chain combines TRBV7-2 with TRBJ2-7, with D tentatively TRBD1 or TRBD2 (5 bases each). V was trimmed by 5 bases and J by 0 bases, leaving 11 bases between them. The CDR3 extends over 14 amino acids. Germline-derived CDR1 and CDR2 are SGHTA and FQGNSA. The chain's CDR3 is CASSTLGASYEQYF. In nucleotides, the CDR3 is TGTGCCAGCAGCACCCTCGGGGCCTCCTACGAGCAGTACTTC.